This TCR beta chain was captured by sequencing in a study of control samples from healthy donors and cancer patients. Looked up from germline, CDR1 is LNHDA and CDR2 is SQIVND (reference sequence). V dropped 6 bases and J dropped 7 bases, with 16 bases sitting between them. The CDR3 length is 14 residues. Sequencing was performed with immunoSEQ multiplex PCR; in TCRdb, only in-frame clones are kept and a portion is missing. The sample has approximately 100,000 clones; 86% are singletons. This clone showed up just a few times. The receptor's source is a man aged 25-45 years in good health. The chain combines TRBV19 with TRBJ2-1; D perhaps matches TRBD1 (6 bases). Source material: blood. The CDR3 spells CASRGQSLVNEQFF. CDR3 DNA sequence: TGTGCCAGTAGAGGACAGTCACTAGTAAATGAGCAGTTCTTC.